This TCR beta chain was observed in a study of shared clonotypes between healthy human individuals. TCRdb's table, derived via immunoSEQ multiplex PCR, lists solely in-frame clones and lacks some. The sample shows about 2.5 million clones, 85% to 95% of them seen only once. Study results and limitations: Memory subsets generally showed smaller estimated richness than naive subsets did.

This clone was seen more than once but under ten times. The antigen remains unidentified. Sequenced: naive CD4+ T cells from PBMCs. Subset here: CD45RA+ positively selected. The TCR originated in a man between 18 and 35 years old in good health. Some clones in this sample may be carry-over from other donors' samples.

CDR3 in DNA: TGTGCCTGGAGTGTACGCAGGGAAGGTACCGGGGAGCTGTTTTTT. Residues: CAWSVRREGTGELFF. The J gene is TRBJ2-2, the V gene TRBV30, with a possible D match to TRBD1 (5 bases). The germline V and J ends were trimmed by 0 bases and 5 bases, with 13 bases remaining between them. The CDR3 spans 15 residues. Germline assignment: CDR1 GTSNPN and CDR2 SVGIG (reference sequence).